Each of the 6 T cell receptor beta chains below was sequenced from the same sample in a study of blood T cell repertoires in COVID-19. Generated by immunoSEQ multiplex PCR, the TCRdb table keeps only in-frame clones and is missing some. Of 39,000 or so clones listed, around 80% are singletons. Sequences were obtained from peripheral blood. The receptor source for this set is a man aged 35 to 55 with active or convalescent COVID-19.

Turning to this clone: This may be a read error: a much more frequent sequence differs by one nucleotide. The J gene is TRBJ2-7, the V gene TRBV2, with 7 bases matching TRBD1. Germline CDR1 is SNHLY and CDR2 is FYNNEI. With V trimmed by 4 bases and J by 5 bases, 11 bases remained unmatched. The CDR3 is 15 amino acids. CDR3 amino acids: CASSGRGQENNEQYF. In DNA, the CDR3 is TGTGCCAGCAGTGGGAGAGGACAGGAAAATAACGAGCAGTACTTC. Full variable domain (missing parts from reference TRBV2 and TRBJ2-7): EPEVTQTPSHQVTQMGQEVILRCVPISNHLYFYWYRQILGQKVEFLVSFYNNEISEKSEIFDDQFSVERPDGSNFTLKIRSTKLEDSAMYFCASSGRGQENNEQYFGPGTRLTVT.

CDR3 loop: CASSLEAQGTRTEAFF. The CDR3, as DNA: TGTGCCAGCAGCTTAGAGGCACAGGGTACACGAACTGAAGCTTTCTTT. The chain uses TRBV7-9 and TRBJ1-1; D perhaps matches TRBD1 (6 bases). The CDR3 length is 16 residues. In germline, CDR1 is SEHNR, CDR2 FQNEAQ (reference sequence). Trimming pared 1 base from V and 5 bases from J, leaving 17 bases between. Full variable domain (missing parts from reference TRBV7-9 and TRBJ1-1): DTGVSQNPRHKITKRGQNVTFRCDPISEHNRLYWYRQTLGQGPEFLTYFQNEAQLEKSRLLSDRFSAERPKGSFSTLEIQRTEQGDSAMYLCASSLEAQGTRTEAFFGQGTRLTVV.

J is TRBJ1-2 and V is TRBV29-1, with D perhaps TRBD1 (5 bases). Between the trimmed V and J ends, which lost 6 bases and 4 bases, there was a span of 12 bases. The CDR3 extends over 12 amino acids. Germline CDR1 reads SQVTM; CDR2 reads ANQGSEA. The CDR3 nucleotides are TGCAGCGTCCCGACGGGGGGCTATGGCTACACCTTC. Residues: CSVPTGGYGYTF.

The CDR3 sequence: CASGLGTVYGYTF. Here the CDR3 DNA reads TGTGCTAGTGGTCTAGGGACAGTCTATGGCTACACCTTC. V usage is TRBV12-5 and J usage is TRBJ1-2; 7 bases align to TRBD1. CDR3 length: 13 residues. Per the germline V gene, CDR1 is LGHNT and CDR2 is FRNRAP. J was trimmed by 4 bases and V by 5 bases; bases with no gene match: 4.

V and J are TRBV5-4 and TRBJ2-3, with 11 nucleotides matching TRBD1. Germline values: CDR1 SGHNT, CDR2 YYREEE (reference sequence). The J segment lost 2 bases and the V segment lost 4 bases, leaving 9 bases of the junction unmatched. CDR3 length equals 17 residues. CDR3 amino acids: CASSHRGQGGLTDTQYF. CDR3 in DNA: TGTGCCAGCAGCCATAGGGGACAGGGGGGCCTCACAGATACGCAGTATTTT. The full variable domain, its missing parts supplied by reference TRBV5-4 and TRBJ2-3, is ETGVTQSPTHLIKTRGQQVTLRCSSQSGHNTVSWYQQALGQGPQFIFQYYREEENGRGNFPPRFSGLQFPNYSSELNVNALELDDSALYLCASSHRGQGGLTDTQYFGPGTRLTVL.

This clone was recorded only once. This sequence joins TRBV24-1 and TRBJ1-5, with 8 bases that match TRBD1. The CDR3 is 15 residues long. Unmatched junction bases numbered 8, after V lost 2 bases and J lost 9 bases. Germline V CDR1 and CDR2: KGHDR, SFDVKD. CDR3 DNA: TGTGCCACCAGTGATTCACGGGCAGGGGGCCTGCCCCAGCATTTT. It is translated as CATSDSRAGGLPQHF.